This T cell receptor beta chain was observed in a study of blood T cell repertoires in COVID-19. Sequencing used immunoSEQ multiplex PCR; TCRdb keeps in-frame clones, though not all of them. The sample holds 350,000 to 400,000 clones, around 90% seen once. Germline V gene data show CDR1 as GTSNPN and CDR2 as SVGIG (reference sequence). The CDR3 loop spans 14 amino acids. V was shortened by 5 bases and J by 7 bases, with 21 bases between the two germline ends. The chain recombines TRBV30 with TRBJ2-7, with a weak D call TRBD1 (5 bases). This receptor was identified in a woman between 18 and 29 years old who had recovered from COVID-19. The sequenced sample was PBMCs or T cells enriched from blood (not recorded which). This CDR3 reads CAWDRWEGAREQYF. As DNA, the CDR3 is TGTGCCTGGGACCGATGGGAAGGGGCTAGGGAGCAGTACTTC.